This section outlines one TCR beta chain sequence together with its context. This record comes from a study of blood T cell repertoires in COVID-19. Assay used: immunoSEQ multiplex PCR; TCRdb lists only in-frame clones, some missing. The top ten hold around 30% of the sample, which has about 120,000 clones, around 91% seen once. Per germline, CDR1 SGHDT and CDR2 YYEEEE. The length of the CDR3 is 15 residues. Deletions cut 2 bases from V and 0 bases from J, with 9 bases between. The chain links TRBV5-6 to TRBJ1-5, with D possibly being TRBD1 (5 bases). Input material: peripheral blood. This receptor was identified in a man aged 65 to 79 with active or convalescent COVID-19. DNA of the CDR3: TGTGCCAGCAGCTTTACAGGTTATAGCAATCAGCCCCAGCATTTT. Translation gives CASSFTGYSNQPQHF.